These T cell receptor beta chains were read from a single sample in a study of blood T cells in healthy people across ages. Via MiXCR, TCRdb re-called the 5' RACE reads, giving one row per CDR3 protein. There are roughly 1,500,000 distinct CDR3 sequences in the sample; almost 35% occur only once, and 10% to 12% lies in the top ten. Input material: blood. Receptors were obtained from a woman aged 25 to 39 in good health. Each CDR3 is given with its conserved first and last residue. D genes are given only for firm matches. Not every row has a clone size; where given, it reads once, few, many or a size class.

d_call	cdr3_length	j_call	v_call	clone_size	cdr3_nt	cdr3_aa
-	15	TRBJ1-1	TRBV7-9	few	TGTGCCAGCAGCTTAGCGGAGACACCGAACACTGAAGCTTTCTTT	CASSLAETPNTEAFF
TRBD2	18	TRBJ2-1	TRBV12-3/TRBV12-4	-	TGTGCCAGCAGTTCGGGACTAGCGGGAAGATCCTCCTACAATGATCAGTTCTTC	CASSSGLAGRSSYNDQFF
-	15	TRBJ1-1	TRBV6-6	few	TGTGCCAGCAGTCCAGACGGTGTGGCCCACACTGAAGCTTTCTTT	CASSPDGVAHTEAFF
-	16	TRBJ2-1	TRBV28	few	TGTGCCAGCCTTTCGCGGGAAGCGACGGGCTACAATGAGCAGTTCTTC	CASLSREATGYNEQFF
TRBD2	12	TRBJ2-1	TRBV3-1	few	TGTGCCAGCAGCCATTATAGCGGGGAGCAGTTCTTC	CASSHYSGEQFF
TRBD2	15	TRBJ2-5	TRBV2	-	TGTGCCAGCAGGGCGGGACTAGGCACTATGGAGACCCAGTACTTC	CASRAGLGTMETQYF
-	15	TRBJ2-5	TRBV9	many	TGTGCCAGCAGCGCGAGGGCTGGGGGGTACGAGACCCAGTACTTC	CASSARAGGYETQYF
TRBD1	17	TRBJ1-2	TRBV6-1	once	TGTGCCATCAGTGAATTGGACAGGGTTGTTTTTCAGAGTGGCTACACCTTC	CAISELDRVVFQSGYTF
-	13	TRBJ2-7	TRBV9	few	TGTGCCAGCAGCCTAACCTTTGGTAGCGAGCAGTACTTC	CASSLTFGSEQYF
TRBD1	18	TRBJ2-7	TRBV6-2/TRBV6-3	-	TGTGCCAGCAGTTACCCGGTCCCATACAGGGGAACCTCCTACGAGCAGTACTTC	CASSYPVPYRGTSYEQYF
-	11	TRBJ2-5	TRBV20-1	-	TGCAGTGCCCCAGCTGGAGAGACCCAGTACTTC	CSAPAGETQYF
-	12	TRBJ1-5	TRBV2	-	TGTGCCAGCAGCGGCGGGGGCGAGGGCGGGCATTTT	CASSGGGEGGHF
-	12	TRBJ2-5	TRBV20-1	-	TGCAGTGCTAGAGGGGTCGTAGAGACCCAGTACTTC	CSARGVVETQYF
-	15	TRBJ1-4	TRBV5-1	few	TGCGCCAGCAGCTTGCGGGGAGAAGCTAATGAAAAACTGTTTTTT	CASSLRGEANEKLFF
-	16	TRBJ2-6	TRBV10-3	many	TGTGCCATCAGTGAGTCGGCTTCCGCTGGGGCCAACGTCCTGACTTTC	CAISESASAGANVLTF
-	14	TRBJ2-5	TRBV12-3/TRBV12-4	-	TGTGCCAGCACTTCCGGGCCGCTGGGGGAGACCCAGTACTTC	CASTSGPLGETQYF
-	15	TRBJ1-6	TRBV7-9	-	TGTGCCAGCAGCTCGAAAGAACCTTATAATTCACCCCTCCACTTT	CASSSKEPYNSPLHF
-	12	TRBJ2-7	TRBV6-1	-	TGTGCCAGCAGTCGACAGTTGACCGAGCAGTACTTC	CASSRQLTEQYF
-	15	TRBJ1-5	TRBV4-1	-	TGCGCCAGCAGCCGTATCACAGATAGCAATCAGCCCCAGCATTTT	CASSRITDSNQPQHF
TRBD1	14	TRBJ2-3	TRBV7-9	-	TGTGCCAGCAACCCCGGACAGGGGAGGGATACGCAGTATTTT	CASNPGQGRDTQYF
-	15	TRBJ2-6	TRBV24-1	-	TGTGCCACCAGTGATAGGTACTCTGGGGCCAACGTCCTGACTTTC	CATSDRYSGANVLTF
TRBD2	16	TRBJ2-2	TRBV4-2	-	TGTGCCAGCAGCACGCTAGCGGGGGGGCCTACCGGGGAGCTGGTTTTT	CASSTLAGGPTGELVF
-	15	TRBJ2-5	TRBV25-1	-	TGTGCCAGCAGTGACCCCGGGACTGCACAAGAGACCCAGTACTTC	CASSDPGTAQETQYF
-	16	TRBJ1-2	TRBV4-1	few	TGCGCCAGCAGCCAAGTTAGAGGGGAATTGTCCTATGGCTACACCTTC	CASSQVRGELSYGYTF